What follows are 30 T cell receptor beta chains derived from one specimen sequenced in a study of glioma-infiltrating T cells. TCR alpha and beta CDR3 regions were amplified from RNA using iRepertoire nested multiplex PCR. TCRdb used MiXCR to reprocess the multiplex PCR reads, holding one entry per CDR3 protein. The repertoire holds 150,000 to 200,000 distinct CDR3 sequences, with around 42% as singletons. Sequenced sample: glioma tissue, nonneoplastic brain tissue, or PBMCs (not recorded which). The receptors originated from a human donor with low-grade glioma or glioblastoma, undergoing nonglioma brain surgery, or in good health (not recorded which).

As for this clonotype: Its ends do not fully match the called genes, so a read error is possible. In DNA, the CDR3 is TGTGCCAGCGGCTCATTAAAAGATACGAAGTATTTT. Its translation: CASGSLKDTKYF. The chain uses TRBV7-2 and TRBJ2-3; D unresolved. Germline V gives CDR1 SGHTA, CDR2 FQGNSA. This CDR3 contains 12 residues.

In its sample, this clonotype was seen many times. CDR3 in amino acids: CASGFATDTQYF. CDR3 coding DNA: TGTGCTAGTGGTTTCGCCACAGATACGCAGTATTTT. V usage is TRBV12-5 and J usage is TRBJ2-3; D is undetermined. The germline V and J ends were trimmed by 3 bases and 2 bases, with 3 bases remaining between them. The CDR3 totals 12 residues. Germline-derived CDR1 and CDR2 are LGHNT and FRNRAP.

With respect to this clonotype: A read error may account for a junction end that differs from germline. The genes are TRBV20-1 and TRBJ2-3, with 7 bases matching TRBD2. This CDR3 spans 13 amino acids. Germline CDR1 DFQATT, CDR2 SNEGSKA (reference sequence). The CDR3 reads CSAPAGSTDTHYF. In nucleotides, the CDR3 is TGCAGTGCTCCAGCGGGATCGACAGATACGCACTATTTT.

The chain carries TRBV9 and TRBJ1-3, with a tentative D call TRBD1 (5 bases). The V gene lost 3 bases and the J gene lost 10 bases, with 17 bases spanning the gap. The CDR3 has 14 amino acids. Germline V lookup: CDR1 SGDLS, CDR2 YYNGEE. CDR3 coding DNA: TGTGCCAGCAGCGCCTATCCGGGACTCGGTACCATATATTTT. Protein: CASSAYPGLGTIYF.

V is TRBV7-2 and J is TRBJ1-5, with D possibly being TRBD1 (6 bases). V dropped 5 bases and J dropped 5 bases, with 16 bases sitting between them. CDR3 size: 15 residues. CDR1 is SGHTA and CDR2 is FQGNSA in the germline V gene. CDR3: CASSAMLDSHQPQHF. In DNA form, the CDR3 reads TGTGCCAGCAGCGCGATGTTGGACAGCCATCAGCCCCAGCATTTT.

This chain joins TRBV12-3 or TRBV12-4 and TRBJ1-2, with D hard to call. The CDR3 runs to 13 residues. The V end lost 3 bases, the J end lost 10 bases, and 15 bases lay between the germline ends. Here the CDR3 reads CASSFTGVSSYTF. CDR3 DNA: TGTGCCAGCAGTTTTACGGGAGTCTCATCCTACACCTTC.

For this clonotype: A much more abundant neighbour one base away suggests this may be a read error. The rearrangement links TRBV20-1 to TRBJ2-7, with no clear D. The CDR3 totals 14 residues. CDR1 DFQATT and CDR2 SNEGSKA come from the germline V gene (reference sequence). The V end was cut by 7 bases, the J end by 0 bases, with 16 bases between. The CDR3 sequence is CSDQPDAYSYEQYF. DNA for the CDR3: TGCAGTGACCAACCGGACGCTTACTCCTACGAGCAGTACTTC.

This clonotype was counted only a few times. The genes are TRBV11-1 and TRBJ2-3, with D perhaps TRBD2 (6 bases). The CDR3 is 13 amino acids. The V gene lost 4 bases and the J gene lost 6 bases, with 11 bases spanning the gap. The germline gives CDR1 SGHAT, CDR2 FQDESV (reference sequence). The CDR3 nucleotides read TGTGCCAGCAGCTCGCTACTAGCTGATACGCAGTATTTT. It yields the protein CASSSLLADTQYF. The full variable domain, with the rest looked up from reference TRBV11-1 and TRBJ2-3, is EAEVAQSPRYKITEKSQAVAFWCDPISGHATLYWYRQILGQGPELLVQFQDESVVDDSQLPKDRFSAERLKGVDSTLKIQPAELGDSAMYLCASSSLLADTQYFGPGTRLTVL.

This clonotype has only a few counts. The chain employs TRBV4-2 and TRBJ2-7; D might be TRBD2 (5 bases). The V gene's germline CDR1 is LGHNA and CDR2 YNFKEQ. The length of the CDR3 is 15 residues. With 0 bases removed from V and 0 bases from J, the gap between germline ends came to 9 bases. CDR3 nucleotides: TGTGCCAGCAGCCAAGAGTCGCGGGTCTCCTACGAGCAGTACTTC. Its protein product is CASSQESRVSYEQYF.

V and J are TRBV5-5 and TRBJ2-3; D remains ambiguous. CDR3 length equals 15 residues. V was shortened by 0 bases and J by 5 bases, with 13 bases between the two germline ends. Germline lookup yields CDR1 SGHKS and CDR2 YYEKEE (reference sequence). The CDR3 reads CASSLDSRAIDTQYF. The CDR3 nucleotides read TGTGCCAGCAGCTTGGACAGCCGTGCCATAGATACGCAGTATTTT.

Worth noting for this clonotype: One junction end disagrees with the germline gene, perhaps due to a read error. The rearrangement links TRBV28 to TRBJ1-5; D is possibly TRBD1 (5 bases). Per germline, CDR1 MDHEN and CDR2 SYDVKM. This CDR3 spans 15 amino acids. CDR3 in amino acids: CARSLRVLDNQPEHF. Here the CDR3 DNA reads TGTGCCAGGAGTTTGAGGGTGTTGGACAATCAGCCCGAGCATTTT.

As concerns this clonotype: A read error may be the cause here, since a much bigger clone is one base away. The chain carries TRBV4-1 and TRBJ2-5; D gene uncertain. The CDR3 is made up of 14 amino acids. From germline, CDR1 is MGHRA and CDR2 YSYEKL. The CDR3 reads CASRQDNRKETQYF. CDR3 coding DNA: TGCGCCAGCAGACAAGATAACCGCAAAGAGACCCAGTACTTC.

This chain joins TRBV4-1 and TRBJ1-1; perhaps TRBD1 as D (5 bases). Per the germline V gene, CDR1 is MGHRA and CDR2 is YSYEKL. V lost 4 bases to trimming and J lost 2 bases, with 20 bases between them. There are 17 residues in the CDR3. CDR3 sequence reads: CASSPLGFGHPNTEAFF. The CDR3, as DNA: TGCGCCAGCAGCCCCCTGGGCTTTGGACACCCAAACACTGAAGCTTTCTTT.

This clonotype came up many times. The chain links TRBV27 to TRBJ1-1, with no clear D. With 5 bases removed from V and 11 bases from J, the gap between germline ends came to 21 bases. Germline assignment: CDR1 MNHEY and CDR2 SMNVEV (reference sequence). The CDR3 extends over 14 amino acids. The CDR3 protein is CASSQWAPAGEAFF. CDR3 in DNA: TGTGCCAGCAGTCAGTGGGCCCCCGCTGGAGAGGCTTTCTTT.

This clonotype was picked up one time. CDR3 sequence (DNA): TGCAGTGCTGAGACTAGCGGACCATCATTCAAAGATACGCAGTATTTT. It encodes CSAETSGPSFKDTQYF. V and J are TRBV20-1 and TRBJ2-3; 9 nucleotides align to TRBD2. This CDR3 contains 16 residues. Germline CDR1 and CDR2: DFQATT and SNEGSKA (reference sequence). V shed 5 bases and J 5 bases; nucleotides not matched to a gene: 14.

The chain couples TRBV6-1 to TRBJ1-3; no firm D call. Germline V gene data show CDR1 as MNHNS and CDR2 as SASEGT. This CDR3 comprises 17 residues. Between the trimmed V and J ends, which lost 8 bases and 2 bases, there was a span of 22 bases. DNA for the CDR3: TGTGCCAGCGGCCAAAGGACGGGCCCAAGCCCTGGAAACACCATATATTTT. It yields the protein CASGQRTGPSPGNTIYF.

There are a few counts of this clonotype. This may be a read error, as it is one base from a much larger clone. The V call is TRBV7-2, the J call TRBJ2-1, with D uncertain. CDR1 and CDR2 (germline): SGHTA, FQGNSA. The CDR3 covers 14 residues. The chain's CDR3 is CASSFRSLINEKFF. The CDR3 DNA follows: TGTGCCAGCAGCTTTAGATCGCTGATCAATGAGAAGTTCTTC. Filled out from reference TRBV7-2 and TRBJ2-1, the complete variable domain reads GAGVSQSPSNKVTEKGKDVELRCDPISGHTALYWYRQSLGQGLEFLIYFQGNSAPDKSGLPSDRFSAERTGGSVSTLTIQRTQQEDSAVYLCASSFRSLINEKFFGPGTRLTVL.

This chain links TRBV5-5 with TRBJ2-3, with 8 bases lining up with TRBD1. J lost 1 base, V lost 1 base, and 5 bases had no gene match. From germline, CDR1 is SGHKS and CDR2 YYEKEE (reference sequence). The CDR3 is 16 amino acids. The CDR3 region is CASSLMAGGGTDTQYF. CDR3 DNA: TGTGCCAGCAGCTTGATGGCAGGGGGCGGCACAGATACGCAGTATTTT.

This clonotype has at least ten counts. The V gene is TRBV20-1, the J gene TRBJ1-2; 9 nucleotides agree with TRBD1. The ends lost 0 bases at V and 6 bases at J; junction bases unmatched: 11. This CDR3 is built from 16 residues. CDR1 DFQATT and CDR2 SNEGSKA come from the germline V gene (reference sequence). CDR3 in amino acids: CSAREGLDRGYDGYTF. CDR3 coding DNA: TGCAGTGCTAGAGAGGGTTTGGACAGGGGTTACGATGGCTACACCTTC.

The chain couples TRBV12-3 or TRBV12-4 to TRBJ2-1; D may be TRBD2 (7 bases). The CDR3 runs to 17 residues. The V and J ends lost 5 bases and 1 base respectively, with 18 bases between them. The CDR3 reads CASSAEGGERSYNEQFF. The CDR3 nucleotides are TGTGCCAGCAGTGCAGAGGGGGGGGAGCGGTCCTACAATGAGCAGTTCTTC.

Ten or more counts support this clonotype. V is TRBV6-1 and J is TRBJ1-5; TRBD1 aligns across 8 bases. V shed 1 base, J shed 6 bases, and the junction held 5 bases outside the gene matches. The CDR3 runs to 15 residues. The germline V gene encodes CDR1 MNHNS and CDR2 SASEGT. In nucleotides, the CDR3 is TGTGCCAGCAGTGAAGGGACAGGGTTTCGTCAGCCCCAGCATTTT. This encodes CASSEGTGFRQPQHF.

This clonotype was recorded at least ten times. The chain recombines TRBV20-1 with TRBJ2-3, with 8 bases identical to TRBD2. Germline V gene data show CDR1 as DFQATT and CDR2 as SNEGSKA (reference sequence). The CDR3 sequence is 15 residues long. The V and J ends lost 3 bases and 7 bases, in that order; junction bases with no gene match: 12. The CDR3 DNA reads as TGCAGTGCTAGCGGGGGGGGGGGGCCAGGATATACGCAGTATTTT. Amino acid sequence: CSASGGGGPGYTQYF.

This clonotype was counted a few times. J is TRBJ2-1 and V is TRBV12-3 or TRBV12-4, with D perhaps matching TRBD2 (6 bases). The CDR3 is made up of 16 amino acids. V lost 6 bases to trimming and J lost 6 bases, with 21 bases between them. CDR3 nucleotides: TGTGCCAGCAGCCCTATGTCCCTGACTAGAGTCAATGAGCAGTTCTTC. Its protein is CASSPMSLTRVNEQFF.

This clonotype was counted at least ten times. The chain is built from TRBV20-1 and TRBJ2-1; D is unresolved. Germline CDR1 is DFQATT and CDR2 is SNEGSKA (reference sequence). Trimming shortened V by 2 bases and J by 0 bases, and 17 bases separated the two germline ends. The CDR3 contains 17 residues. The CDR3 DNA is TGCAGTGCTAGACGACTCATCTTAGGAGACTCCTACAATGAGCAGTTCTTC. This codes for CSARRLILGDSYNEQFF.

This clonotype has a count of ten or more. V gene TRBV2 combines with J gene TRBJ1-2; 7 positions agree with TRBD1. The CDR3 covers 14 residues. Germline CDR1 is SNHLY and CDR2 is FYNNEI. Germline trimming cut 3 bases from V and 3 bases from J; bases unmatched to any gene: 4. CDR3 region: CASSDDREHYGYTF. The CDR3 nucleotides are TGTGCCAGCAGTGACGACAGGGAACACTATGGCTACACCTTC.

A remark on this clonotype: The junction departs from germline at one end; a sequencing error may be responsible. The chain recombines TRBV20-1 with TRBJ1-1; D unresolved. The CDR3 runs to 11 residues. Germline V gene sequence: CDR1 DFQATT, CDR2 SNEGSKA (reference sequence). DNA for the CDR3: TGCAGTGCTAGAACGCGACCCCACGCGTACTTT. Translation gives CSARTRPHAYF.

This clonotype was picked up many times. The rearrangement links TRBV28 to TRBJ2-7, with a possible D match to TRBD2 (5 bases). Germline V gene data show CDR1 as MDHEN and CDR2 as SYDVKM. The CDR3 consists of 12 residues. The V end was cut by 5 bases, the J end by 2 bases, with 7 bases between. The CDR3 bases are TGTGCCAGCAGTGAGCGGACCTACGAGCAGTACTTC. Its protein product is CASSERTYEQYF.

This clonotype occurred many times. The V gene is TRBV7-2, the J gene TRBJ2-7; D is ambiguous. Germline CDR1 and CDR2: SGHTA and FQGNSA. The CDR3 extends over 13 amino acids. Trimming left V 2 bases short and J 2 bases short, with 7 bases between. CDR3 protein: CASSLSGAYEQYF. The CDR3 DNA reads as TGTGCCAGCAGCTTATCAGGAGCCTACGAGCAGTACTTC.

V is TRBV5-1 and J is TRBJ2-5; tentative D call: TRBD1 (5 bases). Trimming left V 3 bases short and J 0 bases short, with 12 bases between. The CDR3 loop spans 15 amino acids. In germline, CDR1 is SGHRS, CDR2 YFSETQ. The CDR3 loop reads CASSWGRGYQETQYF. The CDR3 nucleotides read TGCGCCAGCAGCTGGGGTAGGGGATACCAAGAGACCCAGTACTTC.

This chain connects TRBV3-1 to TRBJ2-1; 11 bases line up with TRBD2. J gave up 10 bases and V 4 bases, and 9 bases lay outside the gene matches. Germline CDR1 is LGHDT and CDR2 is YNNKEL (reference sequence). The CDR3 length is 15 residues. CDR3: CASSPLAGGFQEQFF. The CDR3 DNA reads TGTGCCAGCAGCCCCCTAGCGGGAGGATTCCAGGAGCAGTTCTTC.